The T cell receptor (beta chain) described here comes from a study of blood T cell repertoires in COVID-19. Study details: Acute and convalescent COVID-19 samples came from the United States, Italy and Spain. Sample material is recorded as cDNA or gDNA derived from T cells, B-cell-depleted T cells, or PBMCs.

In the source study's methods: Amplification of reference gene primers provided the estimated nucleated cell counts. Clones were sequenced by immunoSEQ multiplex PCR, and TCRdb holds only the in-frame ones, with some missing. V and J calls plus clone size are reproduced from that table; the DNA served to infer D and trimming. This table holds 120,000 or so clones, about four fifths found once. The CDR3 covers 15 residues. Per germline, CDR1 SGHTA and CDR2 FQGNSA. The V and J ends lost 3 bases and 0 bases, in that order; junction bases with no gene match: 5. Sequencing used peripheral blood. This chain links TRBV7-2 with TRBJ2-7; 7 nucleotides line up with TRBD1. The TCR sequence derives from a man in his sixties with acute or convalescent COVID-19. CDR3 residues: CASSFWTGPSYEQYF. Here the CDR3 DNA reads TGTGCCAGCAGCTTTTGGACAGGACCCTCCTACGAGCAGTACTTC.